The 19 T cell receptor beta chains reported below all come from one sample, sequenced in a study of Ad26.COV2.S vaccination and SARS-CoV-2 variants. Treatment reported: about 20 received Ad26.COV2.S at low or high dose, single or two shots; five or six received placebo; per-sample allocation not given. Collection of samples fell on day 63 after the first vaccine or placebo injection. The data were produced by immunoSEQ multiplex PCR, yet TCRdb's version contains in-frame clones alone and is incomplete. The sample lists about 440,000 clones; about 90% were seen once. The starting material was peripheral blood, obtained in a trial of Ad26.COV2.S vaccine versus placebo. These receptors came from a person between 18 and 60 years old who received the Ad26.COV2.S COVID-19 vaccine or a placebo.

The chain is built from TRBV5-1 and TRBJ2-1; D unresolved. With 0 bases removed from V and 5 bases from J, the gap between germline ends came to 12 bases. CDR1 is SGHRS, CDR2 YFSETQ, per germline. This CDR3 is built from 15 residues. CDR3 amino acids: CASSLDVGRDNEQFF. The CDR3 coding sequence is TGCGCCAGCAGCTTGGATGTGGGTAGGGACAATGAGCAGTTCTTC.

This rearrangement joins TRBV28 to TRBJ2-7, with a tentative D call TRBD1 (5 bases). Germline V gene data show CDR1 as MDHEN and CDR2 as SYDVKM. V was trimmed by 6 bases and J by 2 bases, leaving 14 bases between them. The length of the CDR3 is 14 residues. In DNA, the CDR3 is TGTGCCAGCAGCGTGGGGCATATTACCTACGAGCAGTACTTC. It codes for CASSVGHITYEQYF.

V is TRBV28 and J is TRBJ2-7; unclear D gene. Germline CDR1 reads MDHEN; CDR2 reads SYDVKM. The ends were cut back, 1 base at V and 9 bases at J, with 7 bases in the middle. This CDR3 is built from 11 residues. CDR3 region: CASSLSGGQYF. CDR3 nucleotide sequence: TGTGCCAGCAGTTTATCGGGCGGGCAGTACTTC.

The V and J genes are TRBV7-8 and TRBJ2-7; 8 bases map to TRBD2. The junction had 6 bases not matched to a gene; V was cut back by 2 bases and J by 3 bases. Germline V gene data show CDR1 as SGHVS and CDR2 as FQNEAQ. The CDR3 is 15 residues long. CDR3 nucleotide sequence: TGTGCCAGCAGCTTACCGGCTAGCGGGCGCTACGAGCAGTACTTC. Protein sequence: CASSLPASGRYEQYF.

V gene TRBV24-1 combines with J gene TRBJ2-2; D gene ambiguous. The CDR3 has 12 residues. CDR1 and CDR2 (germline): KGHDR, SFDVKD. With 6 bases removed from V and 4 bases from J, the gap between germline ends came to 5 bases. The CDR3 sequence is CATSLRTGELFF. The CDR3 DNA reads TGTGCCACCAGTCTTCGCACCGGGGAGCTGTTTTTT.

This sequence joins TRBV24-1 and TRBJ2-1, with D possibly being TRBD2 (5 bases). This CDR3 is 12 amino acids long. The V and J ends lost 7 bases and 5 bases respectively, with 8 bases between them. CDR1 and CDR2 (germline): KGHDR, SFDVKD. For the CDR3, the DNA is TGTGCCACCAGGGACTGGAACAATGAGCAGTTCTTC. Its protein is CATRDWNNEQFF.

As regards this clone: Other nucleotide sequences from this sample produce the same CDR3. The chain has TRBV5-6 and TRBJ2-1; D may correspond to TRBD1 or TRBD2 (5 bases each). Trimming left V 1 base short and J 7 bases short, with 9 bases between. The CDR3 spans 13 residues. Germline values: CDR1 SGHDT, CDR2 YYEEEE. In nucleotides, the CDR3 is TGTGCCAGCAGCTTGCCCGGGGCTAATGAGCAGTTCTTC. This encodes CASSLPGANEQFF.

The rearrangement uses TRBV10-3 and TRBJ2-3, with 10 nucleotides matching TRBD1. The CDR3 is 15 amino acids. The V gene's germline CDR1 is ENHRY and CDR2 SYGVKD. After removal of 5 bases from V and 6 bases from J, the junction contained 8 bases not matched to a gene. CDR3 nucleotide sequence: TGTGCCATCAGTCACCGGGACAGGGGTATCGATACGCAGTATTTT. Amino acids: CAISHRDRGIDTQYF.

Comment on this clone: At the DNA level, this CDR3 is encoded by other sequences in the same sample as well. V usage is TRBV12-3 or TRBV12-4 and J usage is TRBJ2-5; tentative D call: TRBD2 (5 bases). V gave up 1 base and J gave up 5 bases, with 8 bases separating them. This CDR3 comprises 13 residues. CDR3 protein: CASSLGGLETQYF. The CDR3, as DNA: TGTGCCAGCAGTTTAGGAGGGTTGGAGACCCAGTACTTC.

The V call is TRBV3-1 (or the pseudogene TRBV3-2), the J call TRBJ2-1, with D maybe TRBD2 (5 bases). Germline assignment: CDR1 LGHDT and CDR2 YNNKEL (reference sequence). V was clipped by 2 bases and J by 4 bases, with 12 bases between them. The CDR3 contains 15 residues. As DNA, the CDR3 is TGTGCCAGCAGCCAATCCCGGACTCAATACAATGAGCAGTTCTTC. It specifies CASSQSRTQYNEQFF.

J is TRBJ2-1 and V is TRBV6-6; D remains ambiguous. V was trimmed by 2 bases and J by 6 bases, leaving 5 bases between them. There are 12 residues in the CDR3. Looked up from germline, CDR1 is MNHNY and CDR2 is SVGAGI (reference sequence). In nucleotides, the CDR3 is TGTGCCAGCAGTTACGGCCCCAATGAGCAGTTCTTC. It specifies CASSYGPNEQFF.

The V and J genes are TRBV7-9 and TRBJ2-3; D possibly matches TRBD1 or TRBD2 (5 bases each). This CDR3 has 15 amino acids. V dropped 3 bases and J dropped 2 bases, with 12 bases sitting between them. CDR1 is SEHNR, CDR2 FQNEAQ, per germline (reference sequence). Here the CDR3 reads CASSFTGGDTDTQYF. The CDR3 DNA sequence: TGTGCCAGCAGCTTCACAGGAGGAGACACAGATACGCAGTATTTT.

Points on this clone: In the same sample, other DNA sequences code for this CDR3. CDR3 in DNA: TGCGCCAGCAGCCAAGGCCCTGCGAACACCGGGGAGCTGTTTTTT. The encoded protein is CASSQGPANTGELFF. The chain joins TRBV4-3 to TRBJ2-2; D remains unclear. In germline, CDR1 is LGHNA, CDR2 YSLEER. Trimming cost V 1 base and J 0 bases, with 6 bases left between them. The CDR3 consists of 15 residues.

The rearrangement uses TRBV7-9 and TRBJ1-1, with 8 bases aligning to TRBD1. This CDR3 is 15 amino acids long. V shed 5 bases and J 4 bases; nucleotides not matched to a gene: 9. Germline CDR1 SEHNR, CDR2 FQNEAQ (reference sequence). The CDR3 DNA reads as TGTGCCAGCAGCCGCAACCGGGACAGGTCCACTGAAGCTTTCTTT. The encoded protein is CASSRNRDRSTEAFF. The entire variable domain, with the rest obtained from reference TRBV7-9 and TRBJ1-1, is as follows: DTGVSQNPRHKITKRGQNVTFRCDPISEHNRLYWYRQTLGQGPEFLTYFQNEAQLEKSRLLSDRFSAERPKGSFSTLEIQRTEQGDSAMYLCASSRNRDRSTEAFFGQGTRLTVV.

This sequence joins TRBV7-9 and TRBJ2-1; 8 bases match TRBD1. Trimming took 4 bases from V and 7 from J; bases not matched to a gene: 9. The germline CDR1 and CDR2 sequences are SEHNR and FQNEAQ (reference sequence). The CDR3 spans 15 residues. This CDR3 is CASSSGTGGWNEQFF. In nucleotides, the CDR3 is TGTGCCAGCAGCTCGGGAACAGGGGGGTGGAATGAGCAGTTCTTC. Using reference TRBV7-9 and TRBJ2-1 for the parts outside the CDR3, the full variable domain is DTGVSQNPRHKITKRGQNVTFRCDPISEHNRLYWYRQTLGQGPEFLTYFQNEAQLEKSRLLSDRFSAERPKGSFSTLEIQRTEQGDSAMYLCASSSGTGGWNEQFFGPGTRLTVL.

The chain joins TRBV7-3 to TRBJ2-3, with 7 bases identical to TRBD2. The germline V gene has CDR1 SGHTA and CDR2 FQGTGA. The length of the CDR3 is 16 residues. Trimming cost V 1 base and J 1 base; bases outside gene matches: 5. The CDR3 is CASSLRVSGGTDTQYF. CDR3 nucleotide sequence: TGTGCCAGCAGCTTAAGAGTGAGCGGGGGCACAGATACGCAGTATTTT.

This clone was detected only once. The chain carries TRBV9 and TRBJ2-7; TRBD2 matches at 10 bases. The length of the CDR3 is 15 residues. The J segment lost 2 bases and the V segment lost 0 bases, leaving 2 bases of the junction unmatched. CDR1 is SGDLS and CDR2 is YYNGEE in the germline V gene. In DNA form, the CDR3 reads TGTGCCAGCAGCGTAGACGGACTAGCGGCCTACGAGCAGTACTTC. Its protein is CASSVDGLAAYEQYF.

The chain combines TRBV7-2 with TRBJ1-5; D unclear. The CDR3 runs to 14 residues. CDR1 is SGHTA and CDR2 is FQGNSA in the germline V gene. V shed 8 bases and J shed 2 bases, with 13 bases lying between them. CDR3: CASSAGKGNQPQHF. Written as DNA, the CDR3 is TGTGCCAGCTCGGCTGGGAAGGGCAATCAGCCCCAGCATTTT.

J is TRBJ2-5 and V is TRBV18, with D perhaps TRBD1 or TRBD2 (7 bases each). In germline, CDR1 is KGHSH, CDR2 LQKENI. Trimming cost V 3 bases and J 3 bases, with 14 bases left between them. The CDR3 runs 15 residues. CDR3 in amino acids: CASSPTGEGKETQYF. CDR3 in DNA: TGTGCCAGCTCACCCACAGGGGAGGGTAAAGAGACCCAGTACTTC.